These 3 T cell receptor beta chains came from one sample sequenced in a study of T cell responses to AZD1222 COVID-19 vaccine. Profiling relied on immunoSEQ multiplex PCR, and the TCRdb table lists in-frame clones only, not all of them. The sample records a few hundred thousand clones, more than 80% being singletons. Sequences were derived from peripheral blood, sampled on day 0 of AZD1222 vaccination. All receptors derive from an adult in good health.

The V gene is TRBV4-3, the J gene TRBJ2-5; D may be TRBD2 (6 bases). The CDR3 totals 15 residues. Germline V lookup: CDR1 LGHNA, CDR2 YSLEER. Deletions cut 3 bases from V and 5 bases from J, with 16 bases between. The DNA for the CDR3 is TGCGCCAGCAGCCAGGGACTCTTCAAACAGGAGACCCAGTACTTC. As protein: CASSQGLFKQETQYF.

This sequence joins TRBV20-1 and TRBJ2-7; D not resolved. CDR3 length: 11 amino acids. Trimming removed 0 bases from V and 4 bases from J, with 4 bases in between. Per germline, CDR1 DFQATT and CDR2 SNEGSKA (reference sequence). The CDR3 region is CSARDEYEQYF. Here the CDR3 DNA reads TGCAGTGCTAGAGATGAATACGAGCAGTACTTC.

The chain combines TRBV7-2 with TRBJ1-3; TRBD1 matches 8 bases. The CDR3 is made up of 14 amino acids. Germline V gives CDR1 SGHTA, CDR2 FQGNSA. V shed 6 bases and J 4 bases; nucleotides not matched to a gene: 5. The chain's CDR3 is CASRFRQGGNTIYF. In DNA form, the CDR3 reads TGTGCCAGCAGATTCCGACAGGGGGGAAACACCATATATTTT.